The sequence of this TCR beta chain was determined in a study of early T cells in non-severe SARS-CoV-2 infection. Individual cDNA molecules were tagged with unique molecular identifiers, the study reported. TCRdb recomputed calls from the 5' RACE reads with MiXCR, one row per CDR3 protein. The sample holds some 57,000 distinct CDR3 sequences, approximately 10% seen once. The TCR sequence derives from an adult who was a healthcare worker with PCR-confirmed SARS-CoV-2 infection or an uninfected control (not recorded which). Source material: whole blood.

CDR3 DNA sequence: TGTGCCAGCAGCGCCGGACTGTCCCGTGGCTACACCTTC. Amino acid sequence: CASSAGLSRGYTF. The chain employs TRBV7-8 and TRBJ1-2, with D uncertain. CDR3 length: 13 residues. The V gene's germline CDR1 is SGHVS and CDR2 FQNEAQ. V lost 5 bases to trimming and J lost 7 bases, with 14 bases between them. The entire variable domain, with the rest obtained from reference TRBV7-8 and TRBJ1-2, is as follows: GAGVSQSPRYKVAKRGQDVALRCDPISGHVSLFWYQQALGQGPEFLTYFQNEAQLDKSGLPSDRFFAERPEGSVSTLKIQRTQQEDSAVYLCASSAGLSRGYTFGSGTRLTVV.